Included here is one TCR beta chain sequence, with context. Its matching antigen is unknown. PCR used 60 Vbeta primers and 13 Jbeta primers. Only in-frame clones appear in the TCRdb table, and some are missing; sequencing was by immunoSEQ multiplex PCR. The profile shows around 97,000 clones, around 66% of them singletons. This specimen belongs to a study of cytomegalovirus exposure and HLA in healthy donors. As for the study in general: Earlier, 180 million or so T cells were analyzed, and 117 million unique TCR beta sequences were found among them. Falling in the Caucasian-associated ancestry cluster were less than 85% of under 500 genotyped donors. Study observations and caveats: Later examination showed HLA-associated TCR beta chains had greater clonal expansion than equally common others.

The CDR3 covers 16 residues. Per the germline V gene, CDR1 is SGDLS and CDR2 is YYNGEE. V gave up 0 bases and J gave up 5 bases; unmatched junction bases: 6. This clonotype originated in a woman aged 45-65 years in good health and CMV-seronegative. The specimen sequenced was PBMCs. The chain carries TRBV9 and TRBJ1-4, with 8 bases that match TRBD1. CDR3 protein: CASSVAPTGENEKLFF. CDR3 DNA: TGTGCCAGCAGCGTAGCTCCGACAGGGGAGAATGAAAAACTGTTTTTT. The complete variable domain, with remaining parts taken from reference TRBV9 and TRBJ1-4, reads DSGVTQTPKHLITATGQRVTLRCSPRSGDLSVYWYQQSLDQGLQFLIQYYNGEERAKGNILERFSAQQFPDLHSELNLSSLELGDSALYFCASSVAPTGENEKLFFGSGTQLSVL.